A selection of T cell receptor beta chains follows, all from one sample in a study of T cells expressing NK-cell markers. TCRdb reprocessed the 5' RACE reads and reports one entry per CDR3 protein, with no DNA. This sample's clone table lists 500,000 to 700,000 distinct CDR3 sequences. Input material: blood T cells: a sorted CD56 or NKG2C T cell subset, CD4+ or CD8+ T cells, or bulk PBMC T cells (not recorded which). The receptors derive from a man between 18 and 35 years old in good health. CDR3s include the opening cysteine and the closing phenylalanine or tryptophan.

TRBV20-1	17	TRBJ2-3	CSARGPPDRALTDTQYF
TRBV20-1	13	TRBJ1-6	CSAPQGFNSPLHF
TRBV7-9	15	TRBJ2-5	CASSFPHTPQETQYF
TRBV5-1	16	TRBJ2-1	CASSGGQGASYNEQFF
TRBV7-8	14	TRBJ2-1	CASSLGNRGYEQFF
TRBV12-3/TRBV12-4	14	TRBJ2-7	CASSLAGSPYEQYF
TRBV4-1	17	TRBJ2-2	CASSPLPPQANTGELFF
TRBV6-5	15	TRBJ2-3	CASSYGGQSTDTQYF
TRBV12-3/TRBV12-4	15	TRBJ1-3	CASSLGEDSGNTIYF
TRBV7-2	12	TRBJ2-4	CASSFRGNIQYF
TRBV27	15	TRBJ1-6	CASSYWTGLDSPLHF
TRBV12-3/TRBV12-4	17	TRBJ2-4	CASSLGYGGVAKNIQYF
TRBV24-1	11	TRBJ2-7	CATSDFRGRYF
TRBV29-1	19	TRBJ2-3	CSADLLGQGGTRRTDTQYF
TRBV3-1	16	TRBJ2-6	CASSRDLGSGANVLTF
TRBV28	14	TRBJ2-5	CAIPPRILQETQYF
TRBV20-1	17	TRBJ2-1	CSAPSGSRSRFFNEQFF
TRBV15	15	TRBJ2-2	CATRAERTNTGELFF
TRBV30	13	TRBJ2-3	CASQGTSRDTQYF
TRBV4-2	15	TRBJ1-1	CASNQGQGGGTEAFF
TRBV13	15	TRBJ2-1	CASSLVLASNNEQFF
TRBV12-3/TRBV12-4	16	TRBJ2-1	CASSFFKTRSYNEQFF
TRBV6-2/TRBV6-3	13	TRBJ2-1	CASSYWSDNEQFF
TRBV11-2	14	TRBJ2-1	CASSTNRGRNEQFF
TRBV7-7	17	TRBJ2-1	CASSLYIGKSSYNEQFF
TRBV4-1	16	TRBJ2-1	CASSQVPRASYNEQFF
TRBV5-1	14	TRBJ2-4	CASRTGQGKNIQYF
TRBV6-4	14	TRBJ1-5	CASRTTAENQPQHF
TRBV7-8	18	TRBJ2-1	CASSLAGETFLFYNEQFF
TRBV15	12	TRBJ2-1	CATSISGGEQFF
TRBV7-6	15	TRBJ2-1	CASSSSVATYNEQFF
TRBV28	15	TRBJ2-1	CASSWGRQGLDEQFF
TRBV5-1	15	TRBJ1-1	CASSATEGPNTEAFF
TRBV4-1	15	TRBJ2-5	CASSQDDDRVWTQYF
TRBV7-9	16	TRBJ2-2	CASRDSGGGLTGELFF
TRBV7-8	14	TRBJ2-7	CASSLEDRAYEQYF
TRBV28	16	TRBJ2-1	CASSPRTSGSHNEQFF
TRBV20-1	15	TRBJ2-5	CSARDIGGVGETQYF
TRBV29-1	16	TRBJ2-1	CSVEGLPRLSYNEQFF
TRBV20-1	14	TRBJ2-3	CSAIQAGGPNTQYF
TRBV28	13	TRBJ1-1	CASGGVRGTEAFF
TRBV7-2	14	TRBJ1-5	CASSSDRPNQPQHF
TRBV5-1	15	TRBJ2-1	CASSGSSGAYNEQFF
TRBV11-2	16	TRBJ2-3	CASSFISGTSTDTQYF
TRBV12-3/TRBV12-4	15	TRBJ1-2	CASSLGRQGAPGYTF
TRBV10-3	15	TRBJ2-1	CAITGLAGDLNEQFF
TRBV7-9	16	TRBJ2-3	CASSRDRGISTDTQYF
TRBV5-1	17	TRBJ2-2	CASRDGGATKNTGELFF
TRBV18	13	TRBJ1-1	CASSRGVQLEAFF
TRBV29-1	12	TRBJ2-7	CSAGQGVSEQYF
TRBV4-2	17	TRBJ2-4	CASSQDGLAGSKNIQYF
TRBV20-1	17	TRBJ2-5	CSARDDPPSPAWETQYF
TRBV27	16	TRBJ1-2	CASSLSSDRGHYGYTF
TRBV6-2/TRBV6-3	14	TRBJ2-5	CASSYSDLEETQYF
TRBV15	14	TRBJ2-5	CATSVSSGGETQYF
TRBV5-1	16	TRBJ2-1	CASTPGAGGSYNEQFF
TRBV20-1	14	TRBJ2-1	CSARDLGTSDEQFF
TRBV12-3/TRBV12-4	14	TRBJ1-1	CASSAPSDIGEAFF
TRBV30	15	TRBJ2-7	CAWSYFSDPSYEQYF